This TCR beta chain was identified in a study of CD4 T cells in relation to SARS-CoV-2 and coronaviruses. Study conclusions and caveats: Crossreactivity was assessed only for spike protein, not other viral proteins.

Assay used: immunoSEQ multiplex PCR; TCRdb lists only in-frame clones, some missing. The sample has about 16,000 clones, roughly 80% seen once. From germline, CDR1 is SGHVS and CDR2 FQNEAQ. CDR3 length equals 15 residues. The V end lost 0 bases, the J end lost 4 bases, and 10 bases lay between the germline ends. This clone was seen more than once but under ten times. Its antigen remains unidentified. The unexposed donors gave CD4+ T cells in about 2011-2018, prior to COVID-19. CD4+ T cells were isolated from the cells after less than 13 days of culture. Fresh IL-2 medium replaced half the medium on days 3 and 7.

The specimen was CD4+ T cells from PBMCs, cultured in vitro. The TCR comes from a human donor in good health. The chain couples TRBV7-8 to TRBJ1-5; TRBD1 might be the D (6 bases). This chain's CDR3 is CASSLALRGNQPQHF. DNA of the CDR3: TGTGCCAGCAGCTTAGCGCTGAGGGGGAATCAGCCCCAGCATTTT.